This entry features one TCR beta chain sequence. Its cognate antigen is unknown. This entry is derived from a study of monozygotic twins with inflammatory bowel disease. Regarding the study as a whole: Whereas healthy co-twins had higher TCRbeta diversity (inverse Simpson), IBD patients had lower diversity. Similarity of repertoires did not differ between concordant and discordant twins, possibly from limited power.

Researchers used template switching to add UMIs featuring a 6-nucleotide sample barcode. Two nested PCRs, of about 16 and 10 cycles, processed TCRalpha and TCRbeta cDNA. One entry per CDR3 protein, without DNA, is what TCRdb gives after re-calling the 5' RACE reads. This sample's table has a few hundred thousand distinct CDR3 sequences. The sample taken for sequencing was blood. This sequence originates from a human donor with ulcerative colitis or Crohn's disease, or a healthy co-twin of an affected twin (not recorded which).

The CDR3 loop reads CASRGTSGKNIQYF. The chain joins TRBV7-2 to TRBJ2-4; lacking DNA, the TRBD2 call made by TCRdb goes unchecked. Germline V gene sequence: CDR1 SGHTA, CDR2 FQGNSA. This CDR3 is 14 amino acids long.